This is a list of T cell receptor beta chains from one sample in a study of cytomegalovirus exposure and HLA in healthy donors. Repertoires were generated with immunoSEQ multiplex PCR, while TCRdb's copy carries only in-frame clones and drops some. Of nearly 110,000 clones in the sample, around 85% were seen once. Sequenced: PBMCs. The source is a man in his sixties in good health and CMV-seronegative. The CDR3 runs from the conserved cysteine through the conserved F or W. D genes are given only for firm matches. The size field is filled for only some rows; it gives once, few, many or a size class.

size	D	V	J	CDR3	DNA
.	TRBD1	TRBV19	TRBJ2-5	CASSDTGGRETQYF	TGTGCCAGTAGCGACACAGGGGGAAGGGAGACCCAGTACTTC
.	.	TRBV18	TRBJ1-6	CASSPQPGDRIQNSPLHF	TGTGCCAGCTCACCACAGCCAGGCGATCGAATTCAGAATTCACCCCTCCACTTT
.	.	TRBV5-1	TRBJ1-1	CASSSRGGLNTEAFF	TGCGCCAGCAGTTCTCGGGGGGGTCTGAACACTGAAGCTTTCTTT
.	TRBD1	TRBV5-7	TRBJ1-6	CASSNTGTGPSPLHF	TGTGCCAGCAGCAACACCGGGACAGGGCCCTCACCCCTCCACTTT
.	TRBD2	TRBV7-2	TRBJ2-1	CASSSRGLAGGNNEQFF	TGTGCCAGCAGCTCGCGAGGACTAGCGGGGGGTAACAATGAGCAGTTCTTC
.	.	TRBV7-2	TRBJ2-1	CASSLDLSNNEQFF	TGTGCCAGCAGCTTAGACCTGAGCAACAATGAGCAGTTCTTC
.	.	TRBV27	TRBJ1-1	CASSNAVVATGTEAFF	TGTGCCAGCAGTAATGCTGTGGTGGCGACGGGCACTGAAGCTTTCTTT
.	.	TRBV18	TRBJ1-3	CASSDSQGGSGNTIYF	TGTGCCAGCTCAGACTCGCAGGGTGGCTCTGGAAACACCATATATTTT
once	.	TRBV6-5	TRBJ2-2	CASSYRQVNTGELFF	TGTGCCAGCAGTTACAGGCAGGTTAACACCGGGGAGCTGTTTTTT
.	.	TRBV6-5	TRBJ2-1	CASSRTDAYNEQFF	TGTGCCAGCAGCAGGACAGATGCCTACAATGAGCAGTTCTTC
.	.	TRBV7-9	TRBJ1-2	CASSLAASSYGYTF	TGTGCCAGCAGCTTAGCAGCGTCCTCCTATGGCTACACCTTC
.	TRBD1	TRBV30	TRBJ1-2	CALDRQGISGYTF	TGTGCCCTGGACCGACAGGGGATAAGCGGCTACACCTTC
.	.	TRBV19	TRBJ1-1	CASRRGVNTEAFF	TGTGCCAGTAGGCGGGGAGTGAACACTGAAGCTTTCTTT
.	.	TRBV6-5	TRBJ1-2	CASSPGINYGYTF	TGTGCCAGCAGTCCGGGAATTAACTATGGCTACACCTTC
.	TRBD1	TRBV15	TRBJ2-5	CATSRGGQGGRETQYF	TGTGCCACCAGCAGAGGTGGACAGGGGGGTCGGGAGACCCAGTACTTC
.	.	TRBV19	TRBJ2-2	CASSAQGMVGTGELFF	TGTGCCAGTAGCGCCCAGGGGATGGTGGGGACCGGGGAGCTGTTTTTT
.	TRBD2	TRBV7-6	TRBJ2-1	CASSSPGLVMGEQFF	TGTGCCAGCAGCTCACCGGGACTAGTGATGGGTGAGCAGTTCTTC
.	TRBD2	TRBV15	TRBJ2-7	CATGKASGYYEQYF	TGTGCCACGGGGAAAGCTAGCGGCTACTACGAGCAGTACTTC
.	.	TRBV2	TRBJ2-6	CASSVGEGIGANVLTF	TGTGCCAGCAGTGTGGGAGAAGGGATCGGGGCCAACGTCCTGACTTTC
.	TRBD2	TRBV7-9	TRBJ2-3	CASSLDGGGASDTQYF	TGTGCCAGCAGCTTAGATGGCGGGGGGGCGTCAGATACGCAGTATTTT
.	TRBD1	TRBV18	TRBJ2-7	CASSPTTGYYEQYF	TGTGCCAGCTCACCGACGACAGGGTACTACGAGCAGTACTTC
.	TRBD1	TRBV6-6	TRBJ2-5	CASTTRGRTGRETQYF	TGTGCCAGCACCACACGGGGAAGGACAGGGCGAGAGACCCAGTACTTC
.	.	TRBV10-3	TRBJ2-1	CAISESARANEQFF	TGTGCCATCAGTGAGTCCGCGCGGGCCAATGAGCAGTTCTTC
.	.	TRBV7-2	TRBJ2-3	CASSLVSGVIGADTQYF	TGTGCCAGCAGCTTAGTTTCCGGGGTCATCGGCGCAGATACGCAGTATTTT
once	.	TRBV5-5	TRBJ2-1	CASSLRQGGTYNEQFF	TGTGCCAGCAGCTTGAGGCAGGGCGGTACCTACAATGAGCAGTTCTTC
.	TRBD1	TRBV5-1	TRBJ1-6	CASSPTGQGNSPLHF	TGCGCCAGCAGCCCAACTGGACAGGGTAATTCACCCCTCCACTTT
.	TRBD1	TRBV11-2	TRBJ1-6	CASSLGGGQGASSPLHF	TGTGCCAGCAGCTTAGGAGGAGGACAGGGAGCCTCATCACCCCTCCACTTT
few	.	TRBV14	TRBJ1-2	CASSQVQGSGYTF	TGTGCCAGCAGCCAAGTCCAGGGTTCCGGCTACACCTTC
.	TRBD1	TRBV19	TRBJ1-5	CASSDRVKQPQHF	TGTGCCAGTAGCGACAGGGTAAAACAGCCCCAGCATTTT
.	TRBD1	TRBV9	TRBJ1-4	CASSVFDRGNEKLFF	TGTGCCAGCAGCGTTTTCGACAGGGGCAATGAAAAACTGTTTTTT
.	TRBD2	TRBV7-2	TRBJ2-2	CASSRGLAGSGELFF	TGTGCCAGCAGCCGGGGACTAGCGGGGTCCGGGGAGCTGTTTTTT